This T cell receptor beta chain was recovered during a study of T cell responses to AZD1222 COVID-19 vaccine. Whole-study findings and limits: Spike-specific TCR breadth and depth both grew after two AZD1222 doses. Seropositive AZD1222 recipients at baseline numbered only five or six. Reportedly, nearly half the spike-specific TCRs target unmutated variant regions. CD4 TCRs linked to vaccination spanned spike, dominating at 160-218 and 743-854.

This clone occurred once. What it binds is unknown. Libraries were prepared by immunoSEQ multiplex PCR; TCRdb keeps only in-frame clonotypes and omits some of them. Of more than 120,000 clones in the sample, around 90% are singletons; the top ten hold about 4.9%. V was clipped by 2 bases and J by 6 bases; unmatched bases: 6. Germline V gene lookup returns CDR1 SGHVS and CDR2 FNYEAQ. This CDR3 is 15 amino acids long. This clonotype was sampled from an adult who received the MenACWY meningococcal vaccine as a control. The rearrangement joins TRBV7-6 to TRBJ1-5; 8 positions match TRBD1. The sequencing used peripheral blood, collected 28 days after the second dose of the MenACWY control vaccine. The CDR3: CASSLIRGLGQPQHF. In nucleotides, the CDR3 is TGTGCCAGCAGCTTAATCAGGGGGCTGGGTCAGCCCCAGCATTTT.